The clone carrying this T cell receptor beta chain has just a few counts. The entry originates in a study of human T cells and chemical hapten exposure. MiXCR was run by TCRdb on the RACE reads, yielding one entry per CDR3 protein. The sample has 80,000 to 100,000 distinct CDR3 sequences, 25% to 35% seen once. The time point here: patch test 3, about 24 weeks after DPC sensitization. The treatment was: therapeutic diphenylcyclopropenone sensitization with weekly scalp DPC. The CDR3 loop spans 14 amino acids. The V end was cut by 4 bases, the J end by 1 base, with 10 bases between. The germline V gene encodes CDR1 SGHDN and CDR2 FVKESK.

Source: whole blood, taken in connection with sensitization to the hapten diphenylcyclopropenone (DPC). The TCR sequence derives from a man in his forties with alopecia areata. Some clones in this sample may be carry-over from other donors' samples. V is TRBV14 and J is TRBJ1-1; D gene unclear. Here the CDR3 DNA reads TGTGCCAGCAGCCTAGGTCGCAGGAACACTGAAGCTTTCTTT. It translates to CASSLGRRNTEAFF.